The rows below give T cell receptor beta chains drawn from one sample of a study of blood T cells in healthy people across ages. TCRdb redid the calling of the 5' RACE reads with MiXCR, one entry per CDR3 protein. The sample includes some 730,000 distinct CDR3 sequences, around a fifth of them seen just once. The sequenced sample was blood. These receptors all come from a man aged 65-85 years in good health. CDR3s leave out the opening cysteine and the closing phenylalanine or tryptophan.

J gene: TRBJ2-5
V gene: TRBV5-1
CDR3 protein: ASSLAASGYQETQY

J gene: TRBJ1-2
V gene: TRBV5-1
CDR3 protein: ASSPEGATVNT

J gene: TRBJ1-6
V gene: TRBV3-1
CDR3 protein: ASKQGEVNSPLH

J gene: TRBJ2-3
V gene: TRBV7-2
CDR3 protein: ASSLMGQSTDTQY

J gene: TRBJ2-6
V gene: TRBV29-1
CDR3 protein: SVEDLGFSGANVLT

J gene: TRBJ1-1
V gene: TRBV11-3
CDR3 protein: ASSLARTEAF

J gene: TRBJ1-2
V gene: TRBV6-6
CDR3 protein: ASSSLSNYCYT

J gene: -
V gene: TRBV11-2
CDR3 protein: ASSLVLAGGQQETSKAPQY

J gene: -
V gene: TRBV7-9
CDR3 protein: ASSFLDGDEQF

J gene: TRBJ2-5
V gene: TRBV29-1
CDR3 protein: SVPVRSQETQY

J gene: TRBJ1-5
V gene: TRBV25-1
CDR3 protein: ASSGRNQPQH

J gene: TRBJ2-7
V gene: TRBV7-6
CDR3 protein: ASSLEYPGQGSYEQY

J gene: TRBJ1-2
V gene: TRBV6-5
CDR3 protein: ASSGQGNYGYT

J gene: TRBJ2-5
V gene: TRBV24-1
CDR3 protein: ATEAQETQY

J gene: TRBJ2-3
V gene: TRBV10-3
CDR3 protein: AISGPAGLGTDTQY

J gene: TRBJ1-4
V gene: TRBV12-3/TRBV12-4
CDR3 protein: ASSQTGTAVKLF

J gene: TRBJ2-4
V gene: TRBV7-8
CDR3 protein: ASSFGTAGGSKNIQY

J gene: TRBJ2-1
V gene: TRBV6-1
CDR3 protein: ASYGTGGNPDAYNEQF

J gene: TRBJ2-3
V gene: TRBV7-6
CDR3 protein: ASSLLSGSDTQY

J gene: TRBJ2-3
V gene: TRBV15
CDR3 protein: ATSRVSREGDTQY

J gene: TRBJ1-2
V gene: TRBV12-3/TRBV12-4
CDR3 protein: ASSPVQAVIYGYT

J gene: TRBJ2-1
V gene: TRBV12-5
CDR3 protein: ASGSGESSYNEQF

J gene: TRBJ2-3
V gene: TRBV7-2
CDR3 protein: ASSRGTSQLGDTQY

J gene: TRBJ1-6
V gene: TRBV9
CDR3 protein: ASSGGGSYNSPLH

J gene: TRBJ1-6
V gene: TRBV30
CDR3 protein: AWAPGQETLRPLNSPLH

J gene: TRBJ2-1
V gene: TRBV20-1
CDR3 protein: SARRASSYNEQF

J gene: TRBJ1-2
V gene: TRBV6-5
CDR3 protein: ASSNQRGTGYGYT

J gene: TRBJ2-5
V gene: TRBV5-5
CDR3 protein: ASSLDPGGEKTQY

J gene: -
V gene: TRBV29-1
CDR3 protein: SVAAGAPTRQY

J gene: TRBJ1-1
V gene: TRBV27
CDR3 protein: ASSLNRWNTEAF

J gene: TRBJ2-4
V gene: TRBV11-2
CDR3 protein: ASSLIRGRGHIQY

J gene: TRBJ2-3
V gene: TRBV5-8
CDR3 protein: ASSLGREPDTQY

J gene: -
V gene: TRBV10-1
CDR3 protein: ASSVGEYEQY

J gene: TRBJ1-5
V gene: TRBV5-1
CDR3 protein: ASSLGGPEYSNQPQH

J gene: TRBJ1-1
V gene: TRBV9
CDR3 protein: ASSQLGSVNTEAF

J gene: TRBJ2-3
V gene: TRBV29-1
CDR3 protein: SEGSVFGADTQY

J gene: TRBJ2-4
V gene: TRBV18
CDR3 protein: ASSPIGGFKNIQY

J gene: TRBJ1-5
V gene: TRBV20-1
CDR3 protein: SALSRGNQPQH

J gene: TRBJ2-3
V gene: TRBV6-6
CDR3 protein: ASSYAGQGGTDTQY

J gene: TRBJ1-2
V gene: TRBV5-1
CDR3 protein: ASSLDRANYGYT

J gene: TRBJ2-4
V gene: TRBV20-1
CDR3 protein: SASVVWRDGAKNIQY

J gene: TRBJ1-2
V gene: TRBV9
CDR3 protein: ASSVEGTDYGYT

J gene: TRBJ1-1
V gene: TRBV9
CDR3 protein: ASSVTPGTANTEAF

J gene: TRBJ2-5
V gene: TRBV5-1
CDR3 protein: ASSLRVLAGAEETQY

J gene: TRBJ2-1
V gene: TRBV5-5
CDR3 protein: ASSLGVDEQF

J gene: TRBJ1-2
V gene: TRBV12-3/TRBV12-4
CDR3 protein: ASTPQGDYGYT

J gene: TRBJ2-3
V gene: TRBV18
CDR3 protein: ASSLSGPSGDTQY

J gene: TRBJ2-5
V gene: TRBV10-3
CDR3 protein: AISESDQETQY

J gene: TRBJ2-7
V gene: TRBV7-2
CDR3 protein: ASSSTPYYEQY

J gene: TRBJ2-6
V gene: TRBV12-3/TRBV12-4
CDR3 protein: ASSSWEGTSSGANVLT

J gene: TRBJ1-1
V gene: TRBV29-1
CDR3 protein: SVVQSGGTEAF

J gene: TRBJ1-1
V gene: TRBV5-1
CDR3 protein: ASSLVGAGPNTEAF

J gene: TRBJ1-2
V gene: TRBV7-2
CDR3 protein: ASSLAQRSHGYT

J gene: -
V gene: TRBV2
CDR3 protein: ASRGRDYNEQF

J gene: TRBJ2-3
V gene: TRBV7-2
CDR3 protein: ASRRGGLDTQY

J gene: TRBJ1-2
V gene: TRBV6-5
CDR3 protein: ASSYSRGGAFYGYT